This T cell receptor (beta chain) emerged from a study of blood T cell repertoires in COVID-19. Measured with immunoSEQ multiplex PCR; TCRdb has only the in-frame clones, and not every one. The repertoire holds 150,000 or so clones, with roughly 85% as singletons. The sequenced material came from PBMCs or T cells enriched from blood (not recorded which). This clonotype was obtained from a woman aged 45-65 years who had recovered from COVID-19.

Here the CDR3 reads CASSPNNYGYTF. As DNA, the CDR3 is TGTGCCAGCAGTCCAAATAACTATGGCTACACCTTC. The chain combines TRBV12-3 or TRBV12-4 with TRBJ1-2, with D unresolved. The CDR3 is 12 residues long. Trimming took off 5 bases at V and 1 base at J, with 5 bases between the two ends.